These 26 T cell receptor beta chains were sequenced from one sample in a study of T cell repertoires in cytomegalovirus infection. MiXCR, applied by TCRdb to the reads, yields one record per CDR3 protein. The sample lists approximately 990,000 distinct CDR3 sequences; roughly a third were seen once. Antigens for these TCRs are unknown. The sample consisted of cultured CD8+ T cells from PBMCs, taken from culture after CMV antigen stimulation. The receptors were gathered from a human donor in good health (CMV status not recorded). Some clones in this sample may be carry-over from other donors' samples.

V is TRBV10-3 and J is TRBJ2-2; D gene ambiguous. CDR1 and CDR2 (germline): ENHRY, SYGVKD. The V and J ends lost 9 bases and 4 bases respectively, with 6 bases between them. The CDR3 consists of 11 residues. As DNA, the CDR3 is TGTGCCATGAGGACCACCGGGGAGCTGTTTTTT. Protein: CAMRTTGELFF.

This clonotype has just one count. The CDR3 nucleotides are TGTGCCAGTAGCCAACCGGGACAGGGGGCTTTGGCTAATGAAAAACTGTTTTTT. Translation: CASSQPGQGALANEKLFF. This chain links TRBV19 with TRBJ1-4, with 12 bases aligning to TRBD1. In germline, CDR1 is LNHDA, CDR2 SQIVND (reference sequence). With 6 bases clipped from V and 3 bases from J, the junction kept 11 bases outside the gene matches. The length of the CDR3 is 18 residues.

The gene calls are TRBV6-1 and TRBJ2-3, with 7 positions matching TRBD1. The CDR3 is made up of 13 amino acids. CDR1 and CDR2 from the germline V gene are MNHNS and SASEGT. The V gene end was trimmed by 10 bases and the J gene end by 2 bases; junction bases not matched to a gene: 6. CDR3 sequence reads: CANEDRYTDTQYF. CDR3 in DNA: TGTGCCAACGAGGACAGGTACACAGATACGCAGTATTTT.

This chain joins TRBV12-3 or TRBV12-4 and TRBJ2-7; 12 bases match TRBD1. CDR3 size: 15 residues. V shed 5 bases and J 7 bases; nucleotides not matched to a gene: 9. The CDR3 region has the DNA TGTGCCAGCAGTCCGGGACAGGGGGCGCTGGAAGAGCAGTACGTC. This codes for CASSPGQGALEEQYV.

V and J are TRBV5-1 and TRBJ2-3; tentative D call: TRBD1 (6 bases). The CDR3 length is 17 residues. The germline CDR1 and CDR2 sequences are SGHRS and YFSETQ. The ends were cut back, 4 bases at V and 4 bases at J, with 22 bases in the middle. This chain's CDR3 is CASSPGSPTGFADTQYF. CDR3 sequence (DNA): TGCGCCAGCAGCCCTGGTTCCCCGACAGGCTTCGCAGATACGCAGTATTTT.

The rearrangement uses TRBV19 and TRBJ1-1, with D unclear. Germline lookup yields CDR1 LNHDA and CDR2 SQIVND (reference sequence). CDR3 size: 13 residues. The V and J ends lost 7 bases and 1 base respectively, with 10 bases between them. This CDR3 reads CASISTENTEAFF. The CDR3 region has the DNA TGTGCCAGTATCTCGACTGAGAACACTGAAGCTTTCTTT.

A note on this clonotype: The conserved final phenylalanine or tryptophan is absent from the CDR3, which likely points to a read error. Because the CDR3's place on the DNA is in doubt, the DNA is left out and the CDR3 is given as listed by TCRdb. This rearrangement joins TRBV12-5 to TRBJ1-2; TRBD1 is the table's D call and was not checked against the DNA. The CDR3 comprises 10 residues, both ends counted. Germline CDR1 and CDR2: LGHNT and FRNRAP. CDR3 residues: CASGSPGPVI.

This clonotype was picked up one time. The chain links TRBV2 to TRBJ1-1; a weak D match, TRBD1 (6 bases). Germline values: CDR1 SNHLY, CDR2 FYNNEI. This CDR3 has 10 amino acids. Trimming took off 10 bases at V and 6 bases at J, with 9 bases between the two ends. DNA of the CDR3: TGTGCCAACACAGGGCCTGAAGCTTTCTTT. Translating gives CANTGPEAFF.

This chain uses TRBV27 with TRBJ1-2, with 7 bases matching TRBD1. Per germline, CDR1 MNHEY and CDR2 SMNVEV (reference sequence). Trimming cost V 5 bases and J 8 bases; bases outside gene matches: 5. The CDR3 has 12 residues. Written as DNA, the CDR3 is TGTGCCAGCAGTCTCACAGGGGAAGGCTACACCTTC. Translated: CASSLTGEGYTF.

The V gene is TRBV9, the J gene TRBJ2-7; TRBD2 is a possible D gene (5 bases). Germline CDR1 is SGDLS and CDR2 is YYNGEE. Trimming took 0 bases from V and 4 from J, leaving 14 bases between them. The CDR3 length is 15 residues. CDR3 nucleotide sequence: TGTGCCAGCAGCGTAGGGTCCAGGCCGGGGTACGAGCAGTACTTC. Translated, it gives CASSVGSRPGYEQYF.

This clonotype was detected a few times. The chain has TRBV27 and TRBJ2-5; 8 bases align to TRBD2. Germline V gene lookup returns CDR1 MNHEY and CDR2 SMNVEV (reference sequence). There are 14 residues in the CDR3. The J segment lost 5 bases and the V segment lost 5 bases, leaving 7 bases of the junction unmatched. CDR3 loop: CASSASGGRETQYF. The CDR3 nucleotides read TGTGCCAGCAGTGCCTCGGGGGGGCGGGAGACCCAGTACTTC.

The chain combines TRBV9 with TRBJ2-2; possibly TRBD2 for D (5 bases). Trimming removed 0 bases at V and 0 bases at J, with 12 bases between. CDR3 length equals 17 residues. Germline values: CDR1 SGDLS, CDR2 YYNGEE. The CDR3 nucleotides are TGTGCCAGCAGCGTAGCTGGGAGACCGTCGAACACCGGGGAGCTGTTTTTT. Amino acid sequence: CASSVAGRPSNTGELFF.

About this clonotype: Germline is not matched at one junction end, which may reflect a read error. The chain combines TRBV12-3 or TRBV12-4 with TRBJ2-4; 8 bases are a match to TRBD1. The CDR3 runs 13 residues. CDR3: CASTRTGSDIQNF. The CDR3 region has the DNA TGTGCCAGCACCAGGACAGGGTCGGACATTCAGAACTTC.

A word on this clonotype: An end of the junction does not agree with germline; a read error may underlie this. The V gene is TRBV12-3 or TRBV12-4, the J gene TRBJ2-3; 7 nucleotides align to TRBD2. This CDR3 is built from 17 residues. CDR3 sequence reads: CASSLASGLPPTDAQYF. The CDR3 DNA follows: TGTGCCAGCAGTTTGGCTAGCGGTCTCCCTCCCACAGATGCGCAGTATTTT.

The chain couples TRBV27 to TRBJ2-5, with 11 bases matching TRBD2. The V segment lost 8 bases and the J segment 4 bases; nucleotides outside the gene matches: 15. Germline V gives CDR1 MNHEY, CDR2 SMNVEV (reference sequence). The CDR3 runs to 17 residues. CDR3 nucleotides: TGTGCCAGCGGTACAGGGAGAATAGCGGGGGGGACAGAGACCCAGTACTTC. Protein: CASGTGRIAGGTETQYF.

The chain recombines TRBV7-6 with TRBJ1-1; weak D call: TRBD1 (6 bases). Trimming took 4 bases from V and 0 from J, leaving 12 bases between them. The CDR3 has 15 residues. Germline CDR1 is SGHVS and CDR2 is FNYEAQ. CDR3 region: CASSYNRVMNTEAFF. CDR3 nucleotide sequence: TGTGCCAGCAGCTACAACAGGGTTATGAACACTGAAGCTTTCTTT.

The rearrangement joins TRBV27 to TRBJ1-5, with a possible D match to TRBD1 (5 bases). V shed 5 bases and J shed 5 bases, with 13 bases lying between them. This CDR3 is built from 14 residues. The germline CDR1 and CDR2 sequences are MNHEY and SMNVEV (reference sequence). CDR3 residues: CASSPGTEDQPQHF. DNA of the CDR3: TGTGCCAGCAGTCCCGGGACTGAAGATCAGCCCCAGCATTTT.

The chain combines TRBV7-9 with TRBJ1-2, with 8 bases matching TRBD1. The V segment lost 6 bases and the J segment 8 bases; nucleotides outside the gene matches: 11. The CDR3 is 14 residues long. In germline, CDR1 is SEHNR, CDR2 FQNEAQ (reference sequence). The CDR3 nucleotides are TGTGCCAGCAGGCGTAACAGGGGGAGAGGAGGCTACACCTTC. Translating it yields CASRRNRGRGGYTF.

The chain couples TRBV13 to TRBJ2-1; D might be TRBD2 (6 bases). Deletions cut 5 bases from V and 6 bases from J, with 11 bases between. The germline V gene has CDR1 PRHDT and CDR2 FYEKMQ (reference sequence). This CDR3 is built from 13 residues. The CDR3 protein is CASSPQAGNEQFF. CDR3 nucleotide sequence: TGTGCCAGCAGCCCCCAAGCGGGCAATGAGCAGTTCTTC.

This clonotype was seen a few times. V usage is TRBV6-2 or TRBV6-3 and J usage is TRBJ1-1; D is possibly TRBD1 (6 bases). The CDR3 is 14 amino acids. The ends were cut back, 7 bases at V and 3 bases at J, with 15 bases in the middle. Per the germline V gene, CDR1 is MNHEY and CDR2 is SVGEGT. The CDR3 region has the DNA TGTGCCAGCAATCTAGGGGGACCGGACACTGAAGCTTTCTTT. Amino acid sequence: CASNLGGPDTEAFF.

The V call is TRBV2, the J call TRBJ2-1; 7 positions agree with TRBD2. The CDR3 is 11 residues long. CDR1 and CDR2 (germline): SNHLY, FYNNEI. V shed 8 bases and J 8 bases; nucleotides not matched to a gene: 3. The CDR3 spells CASGGEDEQFF. The CDR3 DNA reads TGTGCCAGCGGGGGGGAGGATGAGCAGTTCTTC.

This clonotype was seen more than once but under ten times. The chain employs TRBV27 and TRBJ2-2; TRBD2 aligns across 7 bases. The junction had 1 base not matched to a gene; V was cut back by 6 bases and J by 0 bases. CDR3 size: 14 residues. Germline CDR1 is MNHEY and CDR2 is SMNVEV (reference sequence). CDR3 bases: TGTGCCAGCAGACTAGCGTCGAACACCGGGGAGCTGTTTTTT. It is translated as CASRLASNTGELFF.

The chain employs TRBV12-3 or TRBV12-4 and TRBJ2-5; D is unclear. V lost 3 bases, J lost 0 bases, and 8 bases lay in between. This CDR3 has 14 residues. DNA for the CDR3: TGTGCCAGCAGTTTCAGTCCGTACCAAGAGACCCAGTACTTC. Protein product: CASSFSPYQETQYF.

The CDR3 region has the DNA TGTGCCAGCAGCTTAAGGTCACTGGCCTACAATGAGCAGTTCTTC. It is translated as CASSLRSLAYNEQFF. The chain has TRBV13 and TRBJ2-1; no firm D call. Germline CDR1 is PRHDT and CDR2 is FYEKMQ (reference sequence). V shed 2 bases and J shed 2 bases, with 10 bases lying between them. The CDR3 extends over 15 amino acids.

Only a few counts were recorded for this clonotype. The chain joins TRBV14 to TRBJ1-2, with 7 positions matching TRBD1. Germline CDR1 SGHDN, CDR2 FVKESK. This CDR3 region has 16 residues. After removal of 0 bases from V and 2 bases from J, the junction contained 6 bases not matched to a gene. This CDR3 is CASSQERRGQNYGYTF. As DNA, the CDR3 is TGTGCCAGCAGCCAAGAAAGAAGGGGACAGAACTATGGCTACACCTTC.

Concerning this clonotype itself: The junction departs from germline at one end; a sequencing error may be responsible. This chain links TRBV27 with TRBJ1-2; the match to TRBD1 covers 7 bases. Germline values: CDR1 MNHEY, CDR2 SMNVEV (reference sequence). This CDR3 has 14 residues. In DNA, the CDR3 is TGTGCCAACAGTCCCGTCAGGGGGGGCCGTGGCTACACCTTC. As protein: CANSPVRGGRGYTF.